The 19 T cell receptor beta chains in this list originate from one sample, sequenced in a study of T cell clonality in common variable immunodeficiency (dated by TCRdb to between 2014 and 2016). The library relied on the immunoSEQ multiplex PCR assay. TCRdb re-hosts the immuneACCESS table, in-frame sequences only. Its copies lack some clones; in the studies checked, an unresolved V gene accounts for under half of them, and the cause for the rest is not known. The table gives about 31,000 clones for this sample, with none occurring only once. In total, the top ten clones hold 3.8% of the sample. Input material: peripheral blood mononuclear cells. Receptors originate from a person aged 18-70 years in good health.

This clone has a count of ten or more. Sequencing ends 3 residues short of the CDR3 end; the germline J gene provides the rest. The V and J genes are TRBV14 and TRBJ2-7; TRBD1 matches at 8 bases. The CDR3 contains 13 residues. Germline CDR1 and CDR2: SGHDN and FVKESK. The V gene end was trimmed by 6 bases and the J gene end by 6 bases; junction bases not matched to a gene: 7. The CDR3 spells CASSRQGAGEQYF. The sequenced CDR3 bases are TGTGCCAGCAGTAGGCAGGGGGCAGGCGAG.

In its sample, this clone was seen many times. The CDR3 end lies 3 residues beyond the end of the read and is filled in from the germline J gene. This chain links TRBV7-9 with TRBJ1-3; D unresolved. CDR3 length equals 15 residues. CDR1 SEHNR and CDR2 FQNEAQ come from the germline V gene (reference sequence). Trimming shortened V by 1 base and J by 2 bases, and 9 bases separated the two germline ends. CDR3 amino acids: CASSLGTVTGNTIYF. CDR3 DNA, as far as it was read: TGTGCCAGCAGCTTAGGCACGGTAACTGGAAACACC.

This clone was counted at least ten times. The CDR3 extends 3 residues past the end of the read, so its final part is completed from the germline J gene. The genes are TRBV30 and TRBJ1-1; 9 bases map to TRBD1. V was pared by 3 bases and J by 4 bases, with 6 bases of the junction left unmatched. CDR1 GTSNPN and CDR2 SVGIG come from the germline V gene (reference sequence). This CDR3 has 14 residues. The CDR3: CAWSTGGAGTEAFF. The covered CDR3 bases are TGTGCCTGGAGCACAGGGGGCGCGGGCACTGAA.

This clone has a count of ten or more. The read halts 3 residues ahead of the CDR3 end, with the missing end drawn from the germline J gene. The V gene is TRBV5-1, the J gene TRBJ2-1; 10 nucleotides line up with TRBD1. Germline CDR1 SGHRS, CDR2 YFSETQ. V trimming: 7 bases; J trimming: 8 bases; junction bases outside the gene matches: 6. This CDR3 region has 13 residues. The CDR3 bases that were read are TGCGCCAGCTCCCGACAGGGGGCCGATGAG. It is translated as CASSRQGADE. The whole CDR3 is CASSRQGADEQFF.

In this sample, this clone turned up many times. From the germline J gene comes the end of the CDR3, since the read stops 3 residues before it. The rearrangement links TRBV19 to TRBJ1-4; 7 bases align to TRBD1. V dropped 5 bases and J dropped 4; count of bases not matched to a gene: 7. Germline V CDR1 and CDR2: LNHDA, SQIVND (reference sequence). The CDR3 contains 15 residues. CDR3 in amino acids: CASSDPGQFNEKLFF. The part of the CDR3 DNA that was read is TGTGCCAGTAGTGATCCGGGACAGTTTAATGAAAAA.

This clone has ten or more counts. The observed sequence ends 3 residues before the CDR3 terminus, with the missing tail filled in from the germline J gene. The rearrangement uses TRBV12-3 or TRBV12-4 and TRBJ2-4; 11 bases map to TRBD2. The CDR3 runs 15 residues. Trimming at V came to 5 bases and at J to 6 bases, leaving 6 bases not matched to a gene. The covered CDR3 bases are TGTGCCAGCAGTGTTAGCGGGGGGGCGGGAAACATT. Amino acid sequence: CASSVSGGAGNI. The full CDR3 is CASSVSGGAGNIQYF.

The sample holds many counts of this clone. Partial CDR3 DNA: TGTGCCAGTAGTATAACGGGAGGGGTTGTAGGTGAAGAGACC. Translated: CASSITGGVVGEET. The whole CDR3 protein reads CASSITGGVVGEETQYF. V gene TRBV19 combines with J gene TRBJ2-5; 8 bases match TRBD2. The CDR3 extends 3 residues past the end of the read, so its final part is completed from the germline J gene. The CDR3 has 17 amino acids. V shed 2 bases and J 3 bases; nucleotides not matched to a gene: 11. CDR1 LNHDA and CDR2 SQIVND come from the germline V gene (reference sequence).

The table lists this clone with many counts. The sequenced part of the CDR3 DNA is TGTGCCAGCAGTGAAATCCAGGGTTACGAG. It translates to CASSEIQGYE. The entire CDR3 protein is CASSEIQGYEQYF. V usage is TRBV2 and J usage is TRBJ2-7, with a weak D call TRBD1 (5 bases). The read halts 3 residues ahead of the CDR3 end, with the missing end drawn from the germline J gene. This CDR3 has 13 amino acids. Trimming removed 2 bases at V and 4 bases at J, with 9 bases between. Germline values: CDR1 SNHLY, CDR2 FYNNEI.

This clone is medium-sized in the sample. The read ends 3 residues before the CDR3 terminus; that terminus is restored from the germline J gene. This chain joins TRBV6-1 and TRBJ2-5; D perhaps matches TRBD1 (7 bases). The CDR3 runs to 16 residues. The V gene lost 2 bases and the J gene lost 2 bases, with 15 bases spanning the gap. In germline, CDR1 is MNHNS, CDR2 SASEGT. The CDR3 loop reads CASSEPGGRGQETQYF. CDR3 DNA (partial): TGTGCCAGCAGTGAACCAGGGGGGAGAGGGCAAGAGACC.

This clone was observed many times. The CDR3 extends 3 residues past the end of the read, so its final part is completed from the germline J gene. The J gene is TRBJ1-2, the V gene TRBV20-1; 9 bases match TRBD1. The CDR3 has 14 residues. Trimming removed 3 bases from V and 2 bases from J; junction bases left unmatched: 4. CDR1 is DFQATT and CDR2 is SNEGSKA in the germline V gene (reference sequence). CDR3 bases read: TGCAGTGCTAGCCAAGGGACAGGGAACTATGGC. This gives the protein CSASQGTGNYG. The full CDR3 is CSASQGTGNYGYTF.

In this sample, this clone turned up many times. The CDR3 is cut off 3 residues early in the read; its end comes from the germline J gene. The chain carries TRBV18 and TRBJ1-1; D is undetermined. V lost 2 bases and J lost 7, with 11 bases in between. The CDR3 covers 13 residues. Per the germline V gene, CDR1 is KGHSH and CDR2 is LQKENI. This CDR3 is CASSPAVSGEAFF. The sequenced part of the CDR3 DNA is TGTGCCAGCTCACCAGCGGTTTCGGGTGAA.

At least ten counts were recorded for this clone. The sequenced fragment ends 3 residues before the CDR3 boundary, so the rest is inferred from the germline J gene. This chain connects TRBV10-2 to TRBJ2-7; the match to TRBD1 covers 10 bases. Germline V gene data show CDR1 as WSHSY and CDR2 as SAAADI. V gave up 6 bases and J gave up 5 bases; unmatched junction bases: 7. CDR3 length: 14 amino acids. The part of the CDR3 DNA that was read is TGCGCCAGCAGGGACAGGGGGAGGTGGGACGAG. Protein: CASRDRGRWDE. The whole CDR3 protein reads CASRDRGRWDEQYF.

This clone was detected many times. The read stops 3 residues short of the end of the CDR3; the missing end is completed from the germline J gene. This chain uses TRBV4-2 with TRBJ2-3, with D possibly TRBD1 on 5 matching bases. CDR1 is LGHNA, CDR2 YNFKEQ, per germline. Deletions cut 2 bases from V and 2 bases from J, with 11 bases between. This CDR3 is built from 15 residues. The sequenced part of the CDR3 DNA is TGTGCCAGCAGCCAATCTAAGGGGATCACAGATACG. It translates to CASSQSKGITDT. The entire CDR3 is CASSQSKGITDTQYF.

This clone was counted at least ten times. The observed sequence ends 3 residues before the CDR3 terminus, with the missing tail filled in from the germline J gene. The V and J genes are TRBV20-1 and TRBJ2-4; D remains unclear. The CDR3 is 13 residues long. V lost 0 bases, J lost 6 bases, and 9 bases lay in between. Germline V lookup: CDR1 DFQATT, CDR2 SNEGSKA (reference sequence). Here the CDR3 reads CSARDYSGNIQYF. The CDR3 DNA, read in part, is TGCAGTGCTAGAGATTATTCGGGAAACATT.

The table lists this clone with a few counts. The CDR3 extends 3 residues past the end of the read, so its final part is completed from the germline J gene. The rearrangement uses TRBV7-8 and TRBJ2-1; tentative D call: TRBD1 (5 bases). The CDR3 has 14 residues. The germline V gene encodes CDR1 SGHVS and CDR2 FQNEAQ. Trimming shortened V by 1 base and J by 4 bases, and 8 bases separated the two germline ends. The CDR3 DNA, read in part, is TGTGCCAGCAGCTTAGAGAACAGGTACAATGAG. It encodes CASSLENRYNE. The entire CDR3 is CASSLENRYNEQFF.

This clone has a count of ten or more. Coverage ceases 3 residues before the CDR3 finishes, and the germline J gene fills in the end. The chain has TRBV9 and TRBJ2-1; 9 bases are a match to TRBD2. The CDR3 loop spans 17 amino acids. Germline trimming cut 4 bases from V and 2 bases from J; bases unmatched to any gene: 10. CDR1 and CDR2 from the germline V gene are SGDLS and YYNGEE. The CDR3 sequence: CASSKSSSSGTYNEQFF. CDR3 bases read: TGTGCCAGCAGCAAATCCTCTTCTAGCGGGACCTACAATGAG.

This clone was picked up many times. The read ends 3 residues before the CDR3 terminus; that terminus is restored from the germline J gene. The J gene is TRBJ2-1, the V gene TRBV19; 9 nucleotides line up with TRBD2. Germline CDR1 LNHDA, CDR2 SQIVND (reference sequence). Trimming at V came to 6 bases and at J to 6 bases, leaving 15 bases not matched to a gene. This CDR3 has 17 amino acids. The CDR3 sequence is CASRSGIAGDRGNEQFF. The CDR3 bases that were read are TGTGCCAGTAGATCCGGTATAGCGGGAGACCGGGGCAATGAG.

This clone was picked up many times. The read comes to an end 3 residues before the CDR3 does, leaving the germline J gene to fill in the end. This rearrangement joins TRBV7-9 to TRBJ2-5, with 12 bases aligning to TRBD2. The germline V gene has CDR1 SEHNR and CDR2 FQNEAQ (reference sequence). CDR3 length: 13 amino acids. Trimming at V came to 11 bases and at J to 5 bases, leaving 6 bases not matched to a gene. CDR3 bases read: TGTGCCTGGACTAGCGGGGTTGGGGAGACC. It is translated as CAWTSGVGET. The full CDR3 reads CAWTSGVGETQYF.

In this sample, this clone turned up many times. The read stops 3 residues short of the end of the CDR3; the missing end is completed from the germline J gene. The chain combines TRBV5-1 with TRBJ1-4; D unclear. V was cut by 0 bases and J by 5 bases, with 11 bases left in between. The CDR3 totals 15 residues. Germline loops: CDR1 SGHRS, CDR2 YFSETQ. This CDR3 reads CASSLAGHRNEKLFF. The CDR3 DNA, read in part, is TGCGCCAGCAGCTTGGCCGGTCACCGCAATGAAAAA. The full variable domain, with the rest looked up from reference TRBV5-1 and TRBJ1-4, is KAGVTQTPRYLIKTRGQQVTLSCSPISGHRSVSWYQQTPGQGLQFLFEYFSETQRNKGNFPGRFSGRQFSNSRSEMNVSTLELGDSALYLCASSLAGHRNEKLFFGSGTQLSVL.